The 28 T cell receptor beta chains reported below all come from one sample, sequenced in a study of blood T cells in healthy people across ages. A second about 7 to 11 cycle PCR used barcoded and J-beta primers. TCRdb re-analysed the 5' RACE reads in MiXCR, keeping a single row per CDR3 protein. The repertoire holds under 950,000 distinct CDR3 sequences, with about 20% as singletons. The sequenced sample was blood. The origin of the receptors is a man in his 70s in good health.

There are a few counts of this clonotype. The V call is TRBV3-1, the J call TRBJ2-7, with D perhaps matching TRBD2 (7 bases). The DNA end is more similar to TRBJ2-1, so the J call may be wrong. There are 14 residues in the CDR3. CDR1 and CDR2 (germline): LGHDT, YNNKEL (reference sequence). The CDR3 here is CASGGGREYNEQFF. The CDR3 region has the DNA TGTGCCAGCGGCGGGGGCCGGGAGTACAATGAGCAGTTCTTC.

The V call is TRBV19, the J call TRBJ2-2; 10 positions match TRBD1. The CDR3 is 18 amino acids. Germline CDR1 LNHDA, CDR2 SQIVND (reference sequence). The ends lost 5 bases at V and 4 bases at J; junction bases unmatched: 13. The CDR3 region has the DNA TGTGCCAGTAGTCTCCGGGACAGGGGCCCGTTGGGCACCGGGGAGCTGTTTTTT. This gives the protein CASSLRDRGPLGTGELFF.

This clonotype was seen ten or more times. This rearrangement joins TRBV20-1 to TRBJ1-2; D uncertain. CDR1 is DFQATT and CDR2 is SNEGSKA in the germline V gene (reference sequence). The V end was cut by 2 bases, the J end by 6 bases, with 16 bases between. The CDR3 totals 14 residues. CDR3 in DNA: TGCAGTGCTAGATATGGGCCCCGGATGGATGGCTACACCTTC. Its protein product is CSARYGPRMDGYTF.

This clonotype was counted only a few times. The V gene is TRBV29-1, the J gene TRBJ2-5; D ambiguous. Germline values: CDR1 SQVTM, CDR2 ANQGSEA. The CDR3 runs to 13 residues. Deletions cut 3 bases from V and 4 bases from J, with 12 bases between. The CDR3 coding sequence is TGCAGCGTTGATCAGTTGGTGGGAGAGACCCAGTACTTC. Its translation is CSVDQLVGETQYF.

The rearrangement links TRBV6-6 to TRBJ1-3; TRBD1 might be the D (6 bases). The germline CDR1 and CDR2 sequences are MNHNY and SVGAGI (reference sequence). Trimming removed 0 bases from V and 4 bases from J, with 10 bases in between. This CDR3 contains 15 residues. In DNA, the CDR3 is TGTGCCAGCAGTTACTCCTCAGGGGTCGGAAACACCATATATTTT. Translation: CASSYSSGVGNTIYF.

Note on this clonotype: The junction differs from germline at one of its ends, possibly a read error. The chain combines TRBV5-1 with TRBJ1-3, with no clear D. Per the germline V gene, CDR1 is SGHRS and CDR2 is YFSETQ. The CDR3 contains 17 residues. The CDR3 loop is CARSLTGGLSSGNTIYF. The CDR3 DNA reads as TGCGCCAGAAGCTTGACTGGCGGCTTAAGCTCTGGAAACACCATATATTTT.

The table lists this clonotype with a few counts. The junction differs from germline at one of its ends, possibly a read error. The chain is built from TRBV5-6 and TRBJ1-5; D unclear. CDR3 length: 17 residues. The germline V gene has CDR1 SGHDT and CDR2 YYEEEE. CDR3 sequence: CASSSAGFGRNNQPQHF. CDR3 nucleotides: TGTGCCAGCAGCTCGGCGGGATTTGGACGGAACAATCAGCCTCAGCATTTT.

This clonotype was counted at least ten times. The chain carries TRBV7-3 and TRBJ1-2, with 8 bases fitting TRBD1. The ends lost 5 bases at V and 5 bases at J; junction bases unmatched: 10. The CDR3 covers 15 residues. Looked up from germline, CDR1 is SGHTA and CDR2 is FQGTGA. For the CDR3, the DNA is TGTGCCAGCAGCCCTACCGGGACAGGACTATATGGCTACACCTTC. Translated: CASSPTGTGLYGYTF.

At least ten counts were recorded for this clonotype. J is TRBJ2-5 and V is TRBV7-2; 11 positions match TRBD1. The J call is uncertain, as TRBJ2-7 better fits the DNA end. This CDR3 comprises 15 residues. In germline, CDR1 is SGHTA, CDR2 FQGNSA. The DNA for the CDR3 is TGTGCCAGCAGCGAGAGGGACAGGGGGTTGTACGAGCAGTACTTC. It yields the protein CASSERDRGLYEQYF.

There are a few counts of this clonotype. The genes are TRBV15 and TRBJ2-5, with 8 bases matching TRBD2. The CDR3 contains 18 residues. Germline CDR1 LNHNV, CDR2 YYDKDF (reference sequence). With V trimmed by 1 base and J by 5 bases, 15 bases remained unmatched. CDR3 nucleotide sequence: TGTGCCACCAGCAGAGTTGGACGGGGGGGATTATTAGAGGAGACCCAGTACTTC. This translates into CATSRVGRGGLLEETQYF.

This clonotype has more than one count but fewer than ten. The CDR3 does not end in the conserved phenylalanine or tryptophan, so this is likely a read error. The chain joins TRBV20-1 to TRBJ1-2; D is unresolved. Trimming stripped 4 bases from V and 5 bases from J, with 14 bases between. The V gene's germline CDR1 is DFQATT and CDR2 SNEGSKA (reference sequence). The CDR3 runs 13 residues. The chain's CDR3 is CSAITATMYGYTL. The CDR3 DNA sequence: TGCAGTGCTATCACAGCAACTATGTATGGCTACACCCTC.

The rearrangement links TRBV5-4 to TRBJ2-6, with D maybe TRBD1 (6 bases). Germline-derived CDR1 and CDR2 are SGHNT and YYREEE (reference sequence). The germline V and J ends were trimmed by 1 base and 0 bases, with 11 bases remaining between them. This CDR3 is built from 17 residues. The CDR3 DNA follows: TGTGCCAGCAGCTTGTCGCAGGGGAGCTCTGGGGCCAACGTCCTGACTTTC. This translates into CASSLSQGSSGANVLTF.

This rearrangement joins TRBV2 to TRBJ2-2; the D gene is possibly TRBD1 (6 bases). Germline V gene sequence: CDR1 SNHLY, CDR2 FYNNEI. The CDR3 has 18 residues. Trimming removed 10 bases at V and 2 bases at J, with 26 bases between. The CDR3 nucleotides are TGTGCCACCGAAGGGGGAGTGGCCCCAAACCCTAACACCGGGGAGCTGTTTTTT. It codes for CATEGGVAPNPNTGELFF.

The chain has TRBV19 and TRBJ2-1; 7 positions match TRBD1. V lost 3 bases, J lost 5 bases, and 10 bases stayed unmatched. From germline, CDR1 is LNHDA and CDR2 SQIVND (reference sequence). The CDR3 spans 16 residues. In DNA form, the CDR3 reads TGTGCCAGTAGTATGGGATTGGCCACAGGGGACAATGAGCAGTTCTTC. Amino acids: CASSMGLATGDNEQFF. The full variable domain, its missing parts supplied by reference TRBV19 and TRBJ2-1, is DGGITQSPKYLFRKEGQNVTLSCEQNLNHDAMYWYRQDPGQGLRLIYYSQIVNDFQKGDIAEGYSVSREKKESFPLTVTSAQKNPTAFYLCASSMGLATGDNEQFFGPGTRLTVL.

V and J are TRBV6-5 and TRBJ1-2, with D possibly matching TRBD1 (5 bases). There are 18 residues in the CDR3. CDR1 is MNHEY and CDR2 is SVGAGI in the germline V gene. Trimming pared 0 bases from V and 5 bases from J, leaving 22 bases between. The CDR3 sequence: CASSYSSGHPLAGYGYTF. In nucleotides, the CDR3 is TGTGCCAGCAGTTACTCTTCAGGGCATCCTTTAGCGGGGTATGGCTACACCTTC.

This clonotype was observed a handful of times. The V call is TRBV13, the J call TRBJ2-5, with TRBD2 matching 7 bases. This CDR3 is built from 15 residues. V lost 5 bases to trimming and J lost 2 bases; unmatched junction nucleotides: 8. Germline CDR1 and CDR2: PRHDT and FYEKMQ (reference sequence). Here the CDR3 reads CASSTGLVGQETQYF. In nucleotides, the CDR3 is TGTGCCAGCAGCACAGGACTAGTTGGGCAAGAGACCCAGTACTTC.

This clonotype was detected only a few times. The chain uses TRBV6-5 and TRBJ2-7; possible D gene TRBD1, 6 bases. The CDR3 has 14 amino acids. The V end lost 2 bases, the J end lost 3 bases, and 11 bases lay between the germline ends. CDR1 is MNHEY and CDR2 is SVGAGI in the germline V gene. The CDR3, as DNA: TGTGCCAGCAGTTACCGGACAGCCGGCTACGAGCAGTACTTC. This sequence encodes CASSYRTAGYEQYF.

This clonotype was observed a handful of times. CDR3: CASSLDSMGGSRMNTEAFF. DNA of the CDR3: TGTGCCAGCTCACTAGATTCCATGGGCGGATCGAGAATGAACACTGAAGCTTTCTTT. The chain combines TRBV18 with TRBJ1-1; D gene unclear. V lost 4 bases, J lost 0 bases, and 24 bases lay in between. The CDR3 has 19 residues. Germline-derived CDR1 and CDR2 are KGHSH and LQKENI.

In its sample, this clonotype was seen a few times. The chain combines TRBV19 with TRBJ2-5; 9 bases agree with TRBD1. Germline V gene data show CDR1 as LNHDA and CDR2 as SQIVND (reference sequence). With 6 bases clipped from V and 4 bases from J, the junction kept 3 bases outside the gene matches. CDR3 length: 13 amino acids. The CDR3 is CASRGQGRETQYF. As DNA, the CDR3 is TGTGCCAGTAGGGGACAGGGTAGAGAGACCCAGTACTTC.

This clonotype was counted ten times or more. The chain joins TRBV5-4 to TRBJ2-2; a weak D match, TRBD2 (5 bases). CDR3 size: 13 residues. V lost 4 bases and J 5 bases, leaving 9 bases between the germline ends. Germline V gene sequence: CDR1 SGHNT, CDR2 YYREEE (reference sequence). Written as DNA, the CDR3 is TGTGCCAGCAGCGGAGGACTGACCGGGGAGCTGTTTTTT. The encoded protein is CASSGGLTGELFF.

This clonotype was recorded a few times. This chain joins TRBV12-3 or TRBV12-4 and TRBJ2-5; a possible D gene is TRBD2 (5 bases). Trimming removed 7 bases at V and 5 bases at J, with 17 bases between. The CDR3 covers 14 residues. The CDR3 spells CASKGSDYQETQYF. CDR3 nucleotide sequence: TGTGCCAGCAAAGGGTCCGACTATCAGGAGACCCAGTACTTC.

The CDR3 nucleotides are TGCAGTGCCTCATACAGGGCTCCGGGTTCCTACAATGAGCAGTTCTTC. This codes for CSASYRAPGSYNEQFF. V gene TRBV20-1 combines with J gene TRBJ2-1; D is possibly TRBD1 (6 bases). V lost 6 bases and J lost 1, with 19 bases in between. Germline V lookup: CDR1 DFQATT, CDR2 SNEGSKA (reference sequence). CDR3 length: 16 residues.

This clonotype was recorded a few times. The V call is TRBV7-2, the J call TRBJ2-5; 14 bases line up with TRBD2. Germline CDR1 is SGHTA and CDR2 is FQGNSA. The CDR3 consists of 15 residues. After removal of 7 bases from V and 4 bases from J, the junction contained 5 bases not matched to a gene. CDR3 amino acids: CASTTSGGAGETQYF. As DNA, the CDR3 is TGTGCCAGCACGACTAGCGGGGGGGCAGGAGAGACCCAGTACTTC.

In its sample, this clonotype was seen a few times. The rearrangement joins TRBV20-1 to TRBJ1-2; D gene ambiguous. Germline CDR1 DFQATT, CDR2 SNEGSKA (reference sequence). Trimming shortened V by 6 bases and J by 0 bases, and 14 bases separated the two germline ends. The CDR3 length is 14 residues. DNA for the CDR3: TGCAGTGCGCGAGTACGGGTAGCTAACTATGGCTACACCTTC. Its protein product is CSARVRVANYGYTF.

This clonotype was recorded many times. One junction end does not reproduce the germline sequence, and a read error may be involved. The chain links TRBV5-1 to TRBJ2-2; TRBD2 agrees at 8 bases. Germline-derived CDR1 and CDR2 are SGHRS and YFSETQ. CDR3 length: 16 residues. The CDR3 region is CASSLRLAGNTGELFF. In nucleotides, the CDR3 is TGTGCCAGCAGCCTGAGGCTAGCGGGGAACACCGGGGAGCTGTTTTTT. Full variable domain (outside the CDR3, taken from reference TRBV5-1 and TRBJ2-2): KAGVTQTPRYLIKTRGQQVTLSCSPISGHRSVSWYQQTPGQGLQFLFEYFSETQRNKGNFPGRFSGRQFSNSRSEMNVSTLELGDSALYLCASSLRLAGNTGELFFGEGSRLTVL.

In DNA form, the CDR3 reads TGTGCCAGCAGTGAATCGGGAAGGGGCTACAATGAGCAGTTCTTC. Protein: CASSESGRGYNEQFF. The chain joins TRBV25-1 to TRBJ2-1, with D perhaps being TRBD1 or TRBD2 (5 bases each). The germline V gene encodes CDR1 MGHDK and CDR2 SYGVNS. V was shortened by 1 base and J by 3 bases, with 10 bases between the two germline ends. This CDR3 spans 15 amino acids. Supplemented by reference TRBV25-1 and TRBJ2-1, the full variable domain reads EADIYQTPRYLVIGTGKKITLECSQTMGHDKMYWYQQDPGMELHLIHYSYGVNSTEKGDLSSESTVSRIRTEHFPLTLESARPSHTSQYLCASSESGRGYNEQFFGPGTRLTVL.

The chain links TRBV5-6 to TRBJ2-5; TRBD1 might be the D (5 bases). The CDR3 sequence is 16 residues long. Germline V CDR1 and CDR2: SGHDT, YYEEEE. V was trimmed by 0 bases and J by 0 bases, leaving 12 bases between them. This CDR3 reads CASSLVDNRYQETQYF. DNA of the CDR3: TGTGCCAGCAGCTTGGTGGACAATCGTTACCAAGAGACCCAGTACTTC.

Points on this clonotype: Germline is not matched at one junction end, which may reflect a read error. The chain has TRBV12-3 or TRBV12-4 and TRBJ2-5, with 7 nucleotides matching TRBD2. CDR3 length equals 11 residues. This CDR3 is CASSRDYRVHF. As DNA, the CDR3 is TGTGCCAGCAGTCGGGACTACCGGGTGCATTTC.